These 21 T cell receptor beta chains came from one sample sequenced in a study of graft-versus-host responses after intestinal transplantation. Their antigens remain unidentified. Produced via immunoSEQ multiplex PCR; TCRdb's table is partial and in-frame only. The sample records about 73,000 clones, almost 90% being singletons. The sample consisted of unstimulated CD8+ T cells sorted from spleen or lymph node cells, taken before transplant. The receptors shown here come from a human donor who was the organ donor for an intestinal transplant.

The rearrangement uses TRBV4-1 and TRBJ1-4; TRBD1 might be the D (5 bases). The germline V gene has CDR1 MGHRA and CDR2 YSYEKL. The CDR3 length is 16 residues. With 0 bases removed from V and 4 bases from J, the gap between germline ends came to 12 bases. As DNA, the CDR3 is TGCGCCAGCAGCCAAGATTTTGACAGAGGTAATGAAAAACTGTTTTTT. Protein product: CASSQDFDRGNEKLFF.

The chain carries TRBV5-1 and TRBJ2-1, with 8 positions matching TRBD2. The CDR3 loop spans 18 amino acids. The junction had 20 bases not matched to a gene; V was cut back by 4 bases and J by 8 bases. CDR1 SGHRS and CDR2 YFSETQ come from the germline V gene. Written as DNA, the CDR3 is TGCGCCAGCAGCCCCACTACCCCGGGACTAGGCCCTACAGATGAGCAGTTCTTC. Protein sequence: CASSPTTPGLGPTDEQFF.

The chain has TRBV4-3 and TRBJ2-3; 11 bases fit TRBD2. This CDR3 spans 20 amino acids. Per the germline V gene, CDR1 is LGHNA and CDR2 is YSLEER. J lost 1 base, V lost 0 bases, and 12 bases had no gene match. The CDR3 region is CASSQDRSLAGGTGTDTQYF. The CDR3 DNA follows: TGCGCCAGCAGCCAAGATAGGAGTCTAGCGGGGGGTACCGGCACAGATACGCAGTATTTT.

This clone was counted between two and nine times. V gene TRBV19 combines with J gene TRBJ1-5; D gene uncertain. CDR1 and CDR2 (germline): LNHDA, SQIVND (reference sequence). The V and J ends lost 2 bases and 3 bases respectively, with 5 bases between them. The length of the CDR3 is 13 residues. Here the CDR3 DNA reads TGTGCCAGTAGTATACCCATCAATCAGCCCCAGCATTTT. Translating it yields CASSIPINQPQHF.

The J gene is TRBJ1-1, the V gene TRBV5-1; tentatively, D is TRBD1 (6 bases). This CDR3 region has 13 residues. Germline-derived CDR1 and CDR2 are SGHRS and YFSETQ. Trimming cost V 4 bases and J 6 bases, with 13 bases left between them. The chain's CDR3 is CASSPQGLPEAFF. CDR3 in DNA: TGCGCCAGCAGCCCACAGGGTTTACCTGAAGCTTTCTTT.

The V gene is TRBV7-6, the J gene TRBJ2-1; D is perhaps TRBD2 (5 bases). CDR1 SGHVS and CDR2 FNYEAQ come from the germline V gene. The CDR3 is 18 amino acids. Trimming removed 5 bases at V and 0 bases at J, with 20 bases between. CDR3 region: CASSPGRGRPSSYNEQFF. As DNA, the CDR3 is TGTGCCAGCAGCCCCGGACGGGGTAGGCCAAGCTCCTACAATGAGCAGTTCTTC.

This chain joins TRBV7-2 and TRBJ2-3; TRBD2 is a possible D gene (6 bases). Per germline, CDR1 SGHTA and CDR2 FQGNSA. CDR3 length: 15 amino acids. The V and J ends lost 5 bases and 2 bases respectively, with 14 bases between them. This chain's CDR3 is CASSPLAGPTDTQYF. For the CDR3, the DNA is TGTGCCAGCAGCCCCCTCGCGGGGCCCACAGATACGCAGTATTTT.

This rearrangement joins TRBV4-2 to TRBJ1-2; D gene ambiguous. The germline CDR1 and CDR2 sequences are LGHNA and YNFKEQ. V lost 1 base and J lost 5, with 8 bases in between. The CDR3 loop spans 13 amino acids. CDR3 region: CASSQGTAYGYTF. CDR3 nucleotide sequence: TGTGCCAGCAGCCAAGGTACTGCTTATGGCTACACCTTC.

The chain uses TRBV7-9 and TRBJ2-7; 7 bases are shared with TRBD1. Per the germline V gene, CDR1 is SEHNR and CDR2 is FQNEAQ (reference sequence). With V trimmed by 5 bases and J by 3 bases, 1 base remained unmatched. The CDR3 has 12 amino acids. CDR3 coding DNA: TGTGCCAGCAGCGGACAGGTCTACGAGCAGTACGTC. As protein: CASSGQVYEQYV.

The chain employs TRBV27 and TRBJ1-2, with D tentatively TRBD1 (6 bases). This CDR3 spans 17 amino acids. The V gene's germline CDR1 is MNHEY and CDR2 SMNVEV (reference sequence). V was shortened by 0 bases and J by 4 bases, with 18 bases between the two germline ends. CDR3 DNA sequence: TGTGCCAGCAGTTTATCGCAGGGGTCACAGCCGATCTATGGCTACACCTTC. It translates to CASSLSQGSQPIYGYTF.

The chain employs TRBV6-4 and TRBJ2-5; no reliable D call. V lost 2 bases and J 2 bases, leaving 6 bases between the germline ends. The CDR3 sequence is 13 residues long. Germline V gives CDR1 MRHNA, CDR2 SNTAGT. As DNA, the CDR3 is TGTGCCAGCAGTGACGTGAGACAAGAGACCCAGTACTTC. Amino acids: CASSDVRQETQYF.

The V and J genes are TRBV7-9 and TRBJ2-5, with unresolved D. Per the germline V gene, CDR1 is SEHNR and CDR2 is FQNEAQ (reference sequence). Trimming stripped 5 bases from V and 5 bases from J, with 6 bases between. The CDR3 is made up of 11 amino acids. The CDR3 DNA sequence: TGTGCCAGCAGCCCCTCTGAGACCCAGTACTTC. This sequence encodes CASSPSETQYF.

Here the CDR3 reads CASSPTSGGASEQFF. In nucleotides, the CDR3 is TGTGCCAGCTCACCCACTAGCGGGGGGGCCAGTGAGCAGTTCTTC. The chain is built from TRBV18 and TRBJ2-1, with 13 bases that match TRBD2. The CDR3 totals 15 residues. Germline V gene lookup returns CDR1 KGHSH and CDR2 LQKENI. The V gene end was trimmed by 3 bases and the J gene end by 9 bases; junction bases not matched to a gene: 5. Full variable domain (remainder filled in from reference TRBV18 and TRBJ2-1): NAGVMQNPRHLVRRRGQEARLRCSPMKGHSHVYWYRQLPEEGLKFMVYLQKENIIDESGMPKERFSAEFPKEGPSILRIQQVVRGDSAAYFCASSPTSGGASEQFFGPGTRLTVL.

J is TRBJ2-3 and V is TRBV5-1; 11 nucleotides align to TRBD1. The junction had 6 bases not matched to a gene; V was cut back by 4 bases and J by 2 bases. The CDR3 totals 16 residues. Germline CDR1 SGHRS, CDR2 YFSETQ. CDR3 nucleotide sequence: TGCGCCAGCAGCCAGCAGGGACAGGGGGTCACAGATACGCAGTATTTT. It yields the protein CASSQQGQGVTDTQYF.

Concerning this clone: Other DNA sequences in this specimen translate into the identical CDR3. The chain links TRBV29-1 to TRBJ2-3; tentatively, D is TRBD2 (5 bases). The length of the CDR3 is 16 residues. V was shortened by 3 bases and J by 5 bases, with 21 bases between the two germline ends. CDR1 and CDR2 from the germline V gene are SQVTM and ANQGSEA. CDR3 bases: TGCAGCGTTGACTCCATAATAGCAGGTACTAGAGATACGCAGTATTTT. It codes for CSVDSIIAGTRDTQYF.

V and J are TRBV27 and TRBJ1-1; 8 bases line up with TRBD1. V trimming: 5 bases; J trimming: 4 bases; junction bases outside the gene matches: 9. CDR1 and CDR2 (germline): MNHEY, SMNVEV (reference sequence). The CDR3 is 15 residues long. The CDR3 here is CASSPPDRVGTEAFF. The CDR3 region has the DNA TGTGCCAGCAGTCCTCCGGACAGGGTAGGCACTGAAGCTTTCTTT.

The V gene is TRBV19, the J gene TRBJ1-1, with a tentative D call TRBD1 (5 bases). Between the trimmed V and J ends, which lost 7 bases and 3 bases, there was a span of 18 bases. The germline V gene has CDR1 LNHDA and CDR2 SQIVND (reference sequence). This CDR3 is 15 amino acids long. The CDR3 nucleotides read TGTGCCAGTATCACCTATGAGACAGCATACACTGAAGCTTTCTTT. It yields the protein CASITYETAYTEAFF.

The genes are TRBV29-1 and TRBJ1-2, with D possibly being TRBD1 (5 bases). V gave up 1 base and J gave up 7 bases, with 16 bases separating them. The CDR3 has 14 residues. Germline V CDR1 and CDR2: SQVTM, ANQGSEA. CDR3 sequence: CSVEGGEGFFGYTF. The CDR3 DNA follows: TGCAGCGTTGAAGGGGGGGAGGGCTTCTTTGGCTACACCTTC.

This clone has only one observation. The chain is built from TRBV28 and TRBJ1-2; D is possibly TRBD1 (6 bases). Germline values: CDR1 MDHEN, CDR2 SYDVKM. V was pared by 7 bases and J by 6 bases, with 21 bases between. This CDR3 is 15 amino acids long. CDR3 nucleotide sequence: TGTGCCAGCAAGGGTAGGAGACGGGGGGGCGATGGCTACACCTTC. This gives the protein CASKGRRRGGDGYTF.

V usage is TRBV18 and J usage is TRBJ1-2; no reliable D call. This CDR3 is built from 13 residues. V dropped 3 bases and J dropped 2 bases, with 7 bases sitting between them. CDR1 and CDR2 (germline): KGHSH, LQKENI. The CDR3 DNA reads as TGTGCCAGCTCACCCCCATTCAACTATGGCTACACCTTC. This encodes CASSPPFNYGYTF. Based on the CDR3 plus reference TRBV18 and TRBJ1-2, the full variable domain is NAGVMQNPRHLVRRRGQEARLRCSPMKGHSHVYWYRQLPEEGLKFMVYLQKENIIDESGMPKERFSAEFPKEGPSILRIQQVVRGDSAAYFCASSPPFNYGYTFGSGTRLTVV.

The CDR3 region is CASSALGGGQETQYF. The CDR3 region has the DNA TGTGCCAGCAGCGCGTTGGGCGGGGGGCAAGAGACCCAGTACTTC. This sequence joins TRBV5-6 and TRBJ2-5, with TRBD2 identical over 8 bases. This CDR3 has 15 amino acids. Germline V gene sequence: CDR1 SGHDT, CDR2 YYEEEE. V trimming: 4 bases; J trimming: 2 bases; junction bases outside the gene matches: 7.